This T cell receptor (beta chain) was documented in a study of identical twins. Whole-study findings and limits: For out-of-frame beta sequences, excess twin sharing was weaker.

The CDR3 sequence is 12 residues long. Trimming took 6 bases from V and 4 from J; bases not matched to a gene: 2. TCRdb passed the 5' RACE reads through MiXCR, listing each CDR3 protein once. The table shows about 460,000 distinct CDR3 sequences, with 11% to 15% occurring only once. Healthy Caucasian donors formed the entire cohort. This clonotype has a handful of counts. No antigen is known for it. These data also formed part of another study, on yellow fever vaccine responses in identical twins.

Material: CD4+ T cells sorted from blood. This TCR derives from a woman under 30 in good health. The V gene is TRBV12-3 or TRBV12-4, the J gene TRBJ2-7; 8 nucleotides match TRBD1. Written as DNA, the CDR3 is TGTGCCAGCAGATACAGGGGGTACGAGCAGTACTTC. As protein: CASRYRGYEQYF.